Listed below are T cell receptor beta chains from one sample, sequenced in a study of cytomegalovirus exposure and HLA in healthy donors. Clones were read by immunoSEQ multiplex PCR, and TCRdb kept only the in-frame ones, dropping some. The table includes about 170,000 clones, around three quarters detected once. The specimen sequenced was PBMCs. The receptor set was obtained from a middle-aged man in good health and CMV-seropositive. Both conserved end residues are part of each CDR3. The order of the fields is J gene, CDR3 length, V gene, CDR3 protein.

>TRBJ2-5|14|TRBV19
CASSRQGGGETQYF
>TRBJ2-5|12|TRBV10-3
CAISRPGETQYF
>TRBJ2-5|13|TRBV2
CASSEEGLRQQYF
>TRBJ1-3|15|TRBV7-2
CASSLTELTGNTIYF
>TRBJ2-3|14|TRBV7-2
CASSLVGWRDTQYF
>TRBJ2-2|15|TRBV10-3
CAISEGQTNTGELFF
>TRBJ1-1|13|TRBV7-8
CASSKTESTEAFF
>TRBJ1-5|13|TRBV7-4
CASSLGRDQPQHF
>TRBJ2-7|18|TRBV7-9
CASSLPQMRTDGGYEQYF
>TRBJ2-2|14|TRBV6-5
CASSSGGATGELFF